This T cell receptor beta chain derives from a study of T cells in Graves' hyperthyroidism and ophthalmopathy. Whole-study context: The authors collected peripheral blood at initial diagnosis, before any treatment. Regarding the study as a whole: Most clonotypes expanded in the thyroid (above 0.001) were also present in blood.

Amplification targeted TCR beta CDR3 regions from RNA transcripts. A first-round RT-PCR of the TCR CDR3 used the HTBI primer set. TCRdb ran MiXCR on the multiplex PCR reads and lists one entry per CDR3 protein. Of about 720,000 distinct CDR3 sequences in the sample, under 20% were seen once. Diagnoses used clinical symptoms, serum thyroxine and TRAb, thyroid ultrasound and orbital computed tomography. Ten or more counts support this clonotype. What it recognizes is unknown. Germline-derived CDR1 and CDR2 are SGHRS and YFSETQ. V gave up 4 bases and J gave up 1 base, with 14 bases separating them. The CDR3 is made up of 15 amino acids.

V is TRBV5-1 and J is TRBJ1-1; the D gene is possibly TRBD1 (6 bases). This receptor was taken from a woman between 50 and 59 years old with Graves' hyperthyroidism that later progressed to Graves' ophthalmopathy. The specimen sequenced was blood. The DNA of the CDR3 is TGCGCCAGCAGCCCGCAGACAGGACGGAACACTGAAGCTTTCTTT. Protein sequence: CASSPQTGRNTEAFF.